The clone carrying this TCR beta chain showed up just a few times. Its target is not known. A second PCR, run for roughly 7 to 11 cycles, used a sample-barcoded 5' primer plus a J-beta primer mix. TCRdb reanalysed the 5' RACE reads using MiXCR and keeps one entry per CDR3 protein. The sample lists some 550,000 distinct CDR3 sequences, 40% to 55% occurring once. This entry comes from a study of blood T cells in healthy people across ages. Study results and caveats: Whereas aged donors had fewer naive CD4+ cells, long-lived donors had more of them and higher diversity. In older individuals, TCR beta diversity per million T cells was lower, falling roughly linearly with age.

The study drew donors from healthy Caucasian individuals in Russia aged about 6 to 90. Germline V gives CDR1 KGHSH, CDR2 LQKENI. The J segment lost 0 bases and the V segment lost 1 base, leaving 1 base of the junction unmatched. The CDR3 extends over 16 amino acids. The sequencing sample was made of blood. The V and J genes are TRBV18 and TRBJ2-5, with 11 nucleotides matching TRBD2. This sequence was found in a man older than 75 in good health. CDR3 amino acids: CASSPRLAGNQETQYF. The CDR3 DNA reads TGTGCCAGCTCACCACGACTAGCGGGAAACCAAGAGACCCAGTACTTC.